Reported below is one T cell receptor beta chain. The sample originates from a study of blood T cells in healthy people across ages. Overall study context: Roughly one uniquely barcoded beta molecule per two T cells was captured.

The germline gives CDR1 SGHTA, CDR2 FQGNSA. This CDR3 spans 17 amino acids. V trimming: 5 bases; J trimming: 6 bases; junction bases outside the gene matches: 17. Every donor provided 8.5 to 10 milliliters of peripheral blood. Then a second PCR, running roughly 7 to 11 cycles, was carried out with a sample-barcoded 5' primer and a J-beta primer mix. TCRdb reanalysed the 5' RACE reads using MiXCR and keeps one entry per CDR3 protein. In the table there are about 1.8 million distinct CDR3 sequences, just under 50% of which are singletons. Sequencing used blood. The chain joins TRBV7-2 to TRBJ2-3; 7 bases are a match to TRBD2. This clonotype originated in a woman aged 40 to 50 in good health. CDR3 in amino acids: CASSPHPTSRLSDTQYF. The DNA for the CDR3 is TGTGCCAGCAGCCCACACCCGACTAGCAGACTTTCCGATACGCAGTATTTT.